These T cell receptor beta chains were read from a single sample in a study of blood T cell repertoires in COVID-19. TCRdb's table, derived via immunoSEQ multiplex PCR, lists solely in-frame clones and lacks some. Here the sample spans 200,000 to 300,000 clones, approximately 86% being singletons. Specimen: peripheral blood. Every receptor here comes from a woman in her sixties or seventies with active or convalescent COVID-19. CDR3s include the opening cysteine and the closing phenylalanine or tryptophan. A D gene is named only where the DNA matches it firmly. Size values are once, few and many counts, or a class for expanded clones, and some rows have none.

CDR3nt: TGTGCCATCAGTGTTGGAGTAGGGAGCTCTGGAAACACCATATATTTT
CDR3aa: CAISVGVGSSGNTIYF
j_gene: TRBJ1-3
abundance: .
d_gene: .
v_gene: TRBV10-3

CDR3nt: TGTGCCAGCAGTCCGCGGGGTAGCCCCACAGATACGCAGTATTTT
CDR3aa: CASSPRGSPTDTQYF
j_gene: TRBJ2-3
abundance: .
d_gene: .
v_gene: TRBV27

CDR3nt: TGCAGCGTTGGTATACTTGGGGGGGGACCTAACTATGGCTACACCTTC
CDR3aa: CSVGILGGGPNYGYTF
j_gene: TRBJ1-2
abundance: .
d_gene: .
v_gene: TRBV29-1

CDR3nt: TGTGCCAGCTCCGAGGCGCCGGATACCTACGAGCAGTACTTC
CDR3aa: CASSEAPDTYEQYF
j_gene: TRBJ2-7
abundance: .
d_gene: .
v_gene: TRBV5-6

CDR3nt: TGTGCCAGCAGCGTAAGACAAAATAATTCACCCCTCCACTTT
CDR3aa: CASSVRQNNSPLHF
j_gene: TRBJ1-6
abundance: .
d_gene: .
v_gene: TRBV9

CDR3nt: TGTGCCAGCAGGCCCCTGGAGACAGGGATAAAGGGCTACACCTTC
CDR3aa: CASRPLETGIKGYTF
j_gene: TRBJ1-2
abundance: few
d_gene: TRBD1
v_gene: TRBV6-5

CDR3nt: TGTGCCAGCAGTTCCGGGCGTCTAGCAGGAACCGGGGAGCTGTTTTTT
CDR3aa: CASSSGRLAGTGELFF
j_gene: TRBJ2-2
abundance: .
d_gene: .
v_gene: TRBV6-5

CDR3nt: TGTGCCAGTACCCCGGACAGGAACCCCTACGAGCAGTACTTC
CDR3aa: CASTPDRNPYEQYF
j_gene: TRBJ2-7
abundance: .
d_gene: TRBD1
v_gene: TRBV19

CDR3nt: TGTGCCAGTAGTCGCCGACTCGACTACGAGCAGTACTTC
CDR3aa: CASSRRLDYEQYF
j_gene: TRBJ2-7
abundance: .
d_gene: .
v_gene: TRBV19

CDR3nt: TGCGCCAGCAGTGAGGTTCAGGGGGCGAGGGAGCAGTACTTC
CDR3aa: CASSEVQGAREQYF
j_gene: TRBJ2-7
abundance: .
d_gene: TRBD1
v_gene: TRBV10-1

CDR3nt: TGTGCCAGCAGCATTACCGGGGACTTAAACAATGAGCAGTTCTTC
CDR3aa: CASSITGDLNNEQFF
j_gene: TRBJ2-1
abundance: .
d_gene: .
v_gene: TRBV11-3

CDR3nt: TGTGCCAGCAGTGCTGGGGACAGGGGTGGCTACACCTTC
CDR3aa: CASSAGDRGGYTF
j_gene: TRBJ1-2
abundance: .
d_gene: TRBD1
v_gene: TRBV25-1

CDR3nt: TGTGCCAGCAGCCAGACAATGAACACTGAAGCTTTCTTT
CDR3aa: CASSQTMNTEAFF
j_gene: TRBJ1-1
abundance: few
d_gene: .
v_gene: TRBV12-3/TRBV12-4

CDR3nt: TGTGCCAGCAGTTCTAGGAGGACGGACTATGGCTACACCTTC
CDR3aa: CASSSRRTDYGYTF
j_gene: TRBJ1-2
abundance: .
d_gene: .
v_gene: TRBV27

CDR3nt: TGTGCCAGTTCTAATAGGACGGGGACTAACTATGGCTACACCTTC
CDR3aa: CASSNRTGTNYGYTF
j_gene: TRBJ1-2
abundance: .
d_gene: .
v_gene: TRBV19

CDR3nt: TGTGCCAGCTCACCGCCATCGGCGGGCACTGAAGCTTTCTTT
CDR3aa: CASSPPSAGTEAFF
j_gene: TRBJ1-1
abundance: .
d_gene: .
v_gene: TRBV18

CDR3nt: TGTGCCAGCAGCTTGGGGACAGGGTACTACGAGCAGTACTTC
CDR3aa: CASSLGTGYYEQYF
j_gene: TRBJ2-7
abundance: .
d_gene: TRBD1
v_gene: TRBV5-4

CDR3nt: TGTGCCAGTCGCTTGGTAGCGAACACTGAAGCTTTCTTT
CDR3aa: CASRLVANTEAFF
j_gene: TRBJ1-1
abundance: .
d_gene: .
v_gene: TRBV27

CDR3nt: TGTGCCAGCAGTTCTACAGGGGGGAGGCAAGCTTTCTTT
CDR3aa: CASSSTGGRQAFF
j_gene: TRBJ1-1
abundance: .
d_gene: TRBD1
v_gene: TRBV27

CDR3nt: TGTGCCAGCAGTGAAAGAGACAAGTACAATGAGCAGTTCTTC
CDR3aa: CASSERDKYNEQFF
j_gene: TRBJ2-1
abundance: .
d_gene: .
v_gene: TRBV25-1

CDR3nt: TGCGCCAGCAGCTCCTCCGGACAGGTTAGCAATCAGCCCCAGCATTTT
CDR3aa: CASSSSGQVSNQPQHF
j_gene: TRBJ1-5
abundance: .
d_gene: TRBD1
v_gene: TRBV5-1

CDR3nt: TGTGCCAGCAGCTTACAGGGCGGAAGCAATCAGCCCCAGCATTTT
CDR3aa: CASSLQGGSNQPQHF
j_gene: TRBJ1-5
abundance: .
d_gene: .
v_gene: TRBV5-5

CDR3nt: TGTGCCAGCAGCTTAGGGGCACCCACGGCCACAGATACGCAGTATTTT
CDR3aa: CASSLGAPTATDTQYF
j_gene: TRBJ2-3
abundance: .
d_gene: .
v_gene: TRBV5-4

CDR3nt: TGTGCCAGCAGCTTACGGGGAAAAACAGATACGCAGTATTTT
CDR3aa: CASSLRGKTDTQYF
j_gene: TRBJ2-3
abundance: .
d_gene: .
v_gene: TRBV11-2

CDR3nt: TGTGCCAGCAGACTAGCGCCCGAGCAGTACTTC
CDR3aa: CASRLAPEQYF
j_gene: TRBJ2-7
abundance: .
d_gene: TRBD2
v_gene: TRBV28

CDR3nt: TGCGCCAGCAGCCAAGAGGGGAGCAGCCCCTACAATGAGCAGTTCTTC
CDR3aa: CASSQEGSSPYNEQFF
j_gene: TRBJ2-1
abundance: .
d_gene: .
v_gene: TRBV4-3

CDR3nt: TGTGCCAGCAGCGGAACGGGGGGGCAAGGTGGAAACACCATATATTTT
CDR3aa: CASSGTGGQGGNTIYF
j_gene: TRBJ1-3
abundance: once
d_gene: .
v_gene: TRBV9

CDR3nt: TGTGCCAGCAGCGTAGGGGGGGGAGGCAATCAGCCCCAGCATTTT
CDR3aa: CASSVGGGGNQPQHF
j_gene: TRBJ1-5
abundance: .
d_gene: .
v_gene: TRBV9

CDR3nt: TGCGCCAGCAGCTTTAGGGGTCGGACAGGGCCAGCCGGCGGGCAGTTCTTC
CDR3aa: CASSFRGRTGPAGGQFF
j_gene: TRBJ2-1
abundance: .
d_gene: TRBD1
v_gene: TRBV5-1

CDR3nt: TGTGCCAGTAGTATAGGGAGTGTGGGTCAGCCCCAGCATTTT
CDR3aa: CASSIGSVGQPQHF
j_gene: TRBJ1-5
abundance: .
d_gene: .
v_gene: TRBV19

CDR3nt: TGCAGTGCTAGTCCCTCCGGGGGAGGAAACACCATATATTTT
CDR3aa: CSASPSGGGNTIYF
j_gene: TRBJ1-3
abundance: .
d_gene: .
v_gene: TRBV20-1